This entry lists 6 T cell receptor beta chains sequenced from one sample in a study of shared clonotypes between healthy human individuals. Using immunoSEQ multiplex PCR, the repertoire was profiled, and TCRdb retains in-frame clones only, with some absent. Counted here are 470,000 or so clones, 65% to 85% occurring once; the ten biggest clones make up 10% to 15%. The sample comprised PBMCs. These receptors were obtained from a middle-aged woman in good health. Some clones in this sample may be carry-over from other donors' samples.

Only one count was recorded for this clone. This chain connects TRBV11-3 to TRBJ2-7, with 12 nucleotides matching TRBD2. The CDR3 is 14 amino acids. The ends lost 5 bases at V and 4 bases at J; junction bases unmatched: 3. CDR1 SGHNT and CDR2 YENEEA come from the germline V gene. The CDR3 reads CASSDGTSGYEQYF. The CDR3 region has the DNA TGTGCCAGCAGCGACGGGACTAGCGGGTACGAGCAGTACTTC.

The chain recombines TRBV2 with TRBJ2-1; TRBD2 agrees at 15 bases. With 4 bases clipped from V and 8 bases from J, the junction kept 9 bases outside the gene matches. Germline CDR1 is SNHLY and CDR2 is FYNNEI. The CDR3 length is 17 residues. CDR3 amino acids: CASSGTSGRVPGDEQFF. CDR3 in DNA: TGTGCCAGCAGTGGGACTAGCGGGAGGGTACCCGGGGATGAGCAGTTCTTC.

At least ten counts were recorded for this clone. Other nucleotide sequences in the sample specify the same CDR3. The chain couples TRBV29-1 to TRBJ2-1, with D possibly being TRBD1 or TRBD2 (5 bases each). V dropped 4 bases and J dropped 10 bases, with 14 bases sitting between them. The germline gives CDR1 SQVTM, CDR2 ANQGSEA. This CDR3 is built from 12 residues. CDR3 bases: TGCAGCGTTGTACAGGCGGGCTTCGAGCAGTTCTTC. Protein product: CSVVQAGFEQFF.

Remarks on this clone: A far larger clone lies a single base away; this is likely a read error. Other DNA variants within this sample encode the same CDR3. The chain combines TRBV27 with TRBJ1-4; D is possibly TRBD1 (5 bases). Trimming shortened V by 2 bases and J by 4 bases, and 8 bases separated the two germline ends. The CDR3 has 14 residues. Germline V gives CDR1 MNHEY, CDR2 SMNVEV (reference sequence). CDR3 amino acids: CASSLADSNEKLFF. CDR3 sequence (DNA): TGTGCCAGCAGTTTAGCAGACAGTAATGAAAAACTGTTTTTT.

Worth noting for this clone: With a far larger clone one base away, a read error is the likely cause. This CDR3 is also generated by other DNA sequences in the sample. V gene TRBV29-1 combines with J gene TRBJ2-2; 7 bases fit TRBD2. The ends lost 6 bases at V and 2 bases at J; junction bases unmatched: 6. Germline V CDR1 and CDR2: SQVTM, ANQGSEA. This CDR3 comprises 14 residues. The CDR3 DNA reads TGCAGCGTAAAGCGGGAACTTAACACCGGGGAGCTGTTTTTT. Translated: CSVKRELNTGELFF.

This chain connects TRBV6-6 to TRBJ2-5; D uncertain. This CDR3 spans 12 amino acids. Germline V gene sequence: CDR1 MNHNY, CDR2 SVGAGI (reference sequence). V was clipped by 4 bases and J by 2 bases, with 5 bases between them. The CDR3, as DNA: TGTGCCAGCAGTTCTGAACAAGAGACCCAGTACTTC. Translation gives CASSSEQETQYF.